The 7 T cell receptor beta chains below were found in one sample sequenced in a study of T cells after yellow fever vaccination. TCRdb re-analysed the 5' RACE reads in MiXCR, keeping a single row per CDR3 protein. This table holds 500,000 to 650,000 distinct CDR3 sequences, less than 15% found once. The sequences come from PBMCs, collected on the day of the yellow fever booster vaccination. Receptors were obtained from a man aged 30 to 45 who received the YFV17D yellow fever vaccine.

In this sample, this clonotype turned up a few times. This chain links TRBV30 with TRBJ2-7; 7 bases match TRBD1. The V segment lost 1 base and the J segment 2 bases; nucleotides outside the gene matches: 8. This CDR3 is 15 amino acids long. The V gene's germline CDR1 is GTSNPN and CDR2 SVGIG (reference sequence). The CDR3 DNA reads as TGTGCCTGGAGTGCGGGGACAGTGTTCCCCTACGAGCAGTACTTC. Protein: CAWSAGTVFPYEQYF.

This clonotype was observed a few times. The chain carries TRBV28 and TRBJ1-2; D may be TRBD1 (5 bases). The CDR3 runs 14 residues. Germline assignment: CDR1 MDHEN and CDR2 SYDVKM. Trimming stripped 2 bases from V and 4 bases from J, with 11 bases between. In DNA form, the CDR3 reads TGTGCCAGCAGTTTAGAGCAGGGCGGCTATGGCTACACCTTC. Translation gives CASSLEQGGYGYTF.

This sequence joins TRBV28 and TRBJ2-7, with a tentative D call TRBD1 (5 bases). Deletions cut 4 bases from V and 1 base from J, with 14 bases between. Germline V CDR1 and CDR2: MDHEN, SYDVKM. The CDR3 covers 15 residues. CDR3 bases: TGTGCCAGCAGTTATGCAGGGCACGGGTCCTACGAGCAGTACTTC. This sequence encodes CASSYAGHGSYEQYF.

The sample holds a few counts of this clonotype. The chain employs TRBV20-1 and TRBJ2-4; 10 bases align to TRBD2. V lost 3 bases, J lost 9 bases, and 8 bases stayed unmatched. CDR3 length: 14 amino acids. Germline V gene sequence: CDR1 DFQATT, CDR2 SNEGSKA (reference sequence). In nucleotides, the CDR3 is TGCAGTGCTAGCCCTAGCGGGAGTATCAGCATTCAGTACTTC. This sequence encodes CSASPSGSISIQYF.

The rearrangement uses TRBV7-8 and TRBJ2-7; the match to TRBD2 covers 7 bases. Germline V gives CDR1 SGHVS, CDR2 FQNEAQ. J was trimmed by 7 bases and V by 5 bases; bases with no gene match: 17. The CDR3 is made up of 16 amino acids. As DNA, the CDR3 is TGTGCCAGCAGCCCTCACCCTAGCGGATCACCTACGGAGCAGTACTTC. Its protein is CASSPHPSGSPTEQYF.

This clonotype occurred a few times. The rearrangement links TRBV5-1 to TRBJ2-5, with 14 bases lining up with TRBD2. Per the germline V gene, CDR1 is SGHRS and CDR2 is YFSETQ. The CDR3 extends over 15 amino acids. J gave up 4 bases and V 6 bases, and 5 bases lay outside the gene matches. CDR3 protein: CASTTTSGRGETQYF. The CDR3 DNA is TGCGCCAGCACTACGACTAGCGGGAGGGGAGAGACCCAGTACTTC. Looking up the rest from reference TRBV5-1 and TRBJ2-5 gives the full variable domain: KAGVTQTPRYLIKTRGQQVTLSCSPISGHRSVSWYQQTPGQGLQFLFEYFSETQRNKGNFPGRFSGRQFSNSRSEMNVSTLELGDSALYLCASTTTSGRGETQYFGPGTRLLVL.

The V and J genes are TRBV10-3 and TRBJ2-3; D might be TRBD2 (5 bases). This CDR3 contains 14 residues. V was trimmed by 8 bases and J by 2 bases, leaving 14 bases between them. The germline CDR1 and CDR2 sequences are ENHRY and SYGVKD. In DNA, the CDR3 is TGTGCCATCTTCGGCGGGCTAAACACAGATACGCAGTATTTT. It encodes CAIFGGLNTDTQYF.